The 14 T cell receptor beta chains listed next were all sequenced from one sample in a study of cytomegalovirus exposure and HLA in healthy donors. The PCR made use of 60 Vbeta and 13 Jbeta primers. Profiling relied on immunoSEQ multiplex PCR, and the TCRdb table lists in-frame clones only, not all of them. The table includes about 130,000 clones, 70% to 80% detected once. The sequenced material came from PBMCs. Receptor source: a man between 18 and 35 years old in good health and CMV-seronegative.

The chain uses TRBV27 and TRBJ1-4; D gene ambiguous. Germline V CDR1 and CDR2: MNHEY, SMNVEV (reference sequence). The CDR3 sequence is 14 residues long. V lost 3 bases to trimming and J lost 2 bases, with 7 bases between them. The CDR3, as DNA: TGTGCCAGCAGTTTGGGCATTACTAATGAAAAACTGTTTTTT. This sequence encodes CASSLGITNEKLFF.

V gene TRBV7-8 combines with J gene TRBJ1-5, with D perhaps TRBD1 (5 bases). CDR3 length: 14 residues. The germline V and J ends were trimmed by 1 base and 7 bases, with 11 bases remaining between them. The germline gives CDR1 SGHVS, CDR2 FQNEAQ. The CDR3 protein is CASSLGGDRQPQHF. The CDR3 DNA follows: TGTGCCAGCAGCTTAGGGGGCGACCGCCAGCCCCAGCATTTT.

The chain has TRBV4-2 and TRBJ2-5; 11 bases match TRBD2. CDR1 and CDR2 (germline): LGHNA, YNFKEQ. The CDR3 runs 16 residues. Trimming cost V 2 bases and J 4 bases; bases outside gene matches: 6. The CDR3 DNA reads TGTGCCAGCAGCCAACAACCCGGACTAGCGGGAGAGACCCAGTACTTC. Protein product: CASSQQPGLAGETQYF.

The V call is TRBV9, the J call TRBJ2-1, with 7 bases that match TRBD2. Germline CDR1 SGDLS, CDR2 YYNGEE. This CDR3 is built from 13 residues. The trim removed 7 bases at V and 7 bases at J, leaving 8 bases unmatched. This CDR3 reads CASPGAGVNEQFF. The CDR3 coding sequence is TGTGCCAGCCCCGGGGCGGGAGTTAATGAGCAGTTCTTC.

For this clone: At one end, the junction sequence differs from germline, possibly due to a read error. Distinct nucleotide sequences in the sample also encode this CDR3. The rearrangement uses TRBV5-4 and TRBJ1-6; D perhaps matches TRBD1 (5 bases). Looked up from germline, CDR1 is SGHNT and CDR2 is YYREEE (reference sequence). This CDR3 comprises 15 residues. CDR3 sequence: CASSLGSQKGSPLHF. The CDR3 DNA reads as TGTGCCAGTAGCTTGGGCTCTCAAAAGGGGTCACCCCTCCACTTT.

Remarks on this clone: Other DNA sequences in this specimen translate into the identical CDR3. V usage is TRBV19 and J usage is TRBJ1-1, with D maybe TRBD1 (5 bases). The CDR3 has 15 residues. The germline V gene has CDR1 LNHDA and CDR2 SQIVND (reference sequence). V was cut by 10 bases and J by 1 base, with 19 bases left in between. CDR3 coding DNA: TGTGCCACACAAGGGGCAGGGCATCGGAACACTGAAGCTTTCTTT. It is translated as CATQGAGHRNTEAFF.

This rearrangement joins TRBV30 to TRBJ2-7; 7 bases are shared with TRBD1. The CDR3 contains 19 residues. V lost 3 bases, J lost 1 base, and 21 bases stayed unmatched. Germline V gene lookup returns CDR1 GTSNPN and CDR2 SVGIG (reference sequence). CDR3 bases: TGTGCCTGGAGCAGACACATCGGACAGGCCCTAGGTCTTTCCTACGAGCAGTACTTC. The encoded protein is CAWSRHIGQALGLSYEQYF.

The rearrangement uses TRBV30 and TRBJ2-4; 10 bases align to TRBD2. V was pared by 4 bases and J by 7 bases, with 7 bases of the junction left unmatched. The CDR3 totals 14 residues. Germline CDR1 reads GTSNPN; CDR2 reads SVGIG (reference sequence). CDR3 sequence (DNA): TGTGCCTGGATAGGCAAAGCGGGGGGGAACATTCAGTACTTC. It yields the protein CAWIGKAGGNIQYF.

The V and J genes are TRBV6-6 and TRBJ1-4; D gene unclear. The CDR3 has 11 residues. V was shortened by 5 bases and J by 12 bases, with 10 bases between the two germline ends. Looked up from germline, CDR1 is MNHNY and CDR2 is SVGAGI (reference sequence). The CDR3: CASSPINELFF. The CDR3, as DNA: TGTGCCAGCAGTCCTATAAACGAACTGTTTTTT.

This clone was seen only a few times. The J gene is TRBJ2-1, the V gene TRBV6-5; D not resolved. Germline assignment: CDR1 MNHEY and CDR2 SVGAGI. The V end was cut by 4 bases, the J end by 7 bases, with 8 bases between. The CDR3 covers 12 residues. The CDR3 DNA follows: TGTGCCAGCAGTTCATCGGTGAATGAGCAGTTCTTC. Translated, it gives CASSSSVNEQFF.

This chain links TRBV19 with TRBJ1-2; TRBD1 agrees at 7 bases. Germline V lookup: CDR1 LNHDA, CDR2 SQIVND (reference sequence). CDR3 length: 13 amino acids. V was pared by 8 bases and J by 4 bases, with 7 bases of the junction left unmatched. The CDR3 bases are TGTGCCAGTTCAGTAGGGGGCGTCTATGGCTACACCTTC. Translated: CASSVGGVYGYTF.

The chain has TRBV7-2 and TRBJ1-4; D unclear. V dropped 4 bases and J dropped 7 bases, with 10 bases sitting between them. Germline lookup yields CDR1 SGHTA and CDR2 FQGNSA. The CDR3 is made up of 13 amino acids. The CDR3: CASSSQPGEKLFF. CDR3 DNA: TGTGCCAGCAGCTCCCAACCAGGTGAAAAACTGTTTTTT.

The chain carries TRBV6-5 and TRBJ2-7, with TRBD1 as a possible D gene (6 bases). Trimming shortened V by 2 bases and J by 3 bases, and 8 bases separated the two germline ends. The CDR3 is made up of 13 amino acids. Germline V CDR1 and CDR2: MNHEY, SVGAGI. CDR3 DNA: TGTGCCAGCAGTTACCAACAGGGCTACGAGCAGTACGTC. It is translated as CASSYQQGYEQYV.

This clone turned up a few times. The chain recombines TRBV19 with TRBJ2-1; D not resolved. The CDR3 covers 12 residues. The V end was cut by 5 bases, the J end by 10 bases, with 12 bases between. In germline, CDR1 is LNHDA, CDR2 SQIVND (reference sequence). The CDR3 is CASSASTIEQFF. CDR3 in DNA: TGTGCCAGTAGTGCTTCCACTATAGAGCAGTTCTTC.